The entry below gives a single T cell receptor beta chain sequence along with its context. This sample stems from a study of blood T cell repertoires in COVID-19. This CDR3 has 12 residues. The V gene's germline CDR1 is MGHRA and CDR2 YSYEKL. V lost 0 bases, J lost 9 bases, and 5 bases lay in between. TCRdb keeps only in-frame clones here, not all; method: immunoSEQ multiplex PCR. The sample holds around 340,000 clones, around 88% seen once. Sequenced: peripheral blood. The chain couples TRBV4-1 to TRBJ2-2, with D hard to call. This clonotype originated in a man under 40 with active or convalescent COVID-19. The CDR3 bases are TGCGCCAGCAGCCAAGATCAGAGGGAGCTGTTTTTT. Residues: CASSQDQRELFF.